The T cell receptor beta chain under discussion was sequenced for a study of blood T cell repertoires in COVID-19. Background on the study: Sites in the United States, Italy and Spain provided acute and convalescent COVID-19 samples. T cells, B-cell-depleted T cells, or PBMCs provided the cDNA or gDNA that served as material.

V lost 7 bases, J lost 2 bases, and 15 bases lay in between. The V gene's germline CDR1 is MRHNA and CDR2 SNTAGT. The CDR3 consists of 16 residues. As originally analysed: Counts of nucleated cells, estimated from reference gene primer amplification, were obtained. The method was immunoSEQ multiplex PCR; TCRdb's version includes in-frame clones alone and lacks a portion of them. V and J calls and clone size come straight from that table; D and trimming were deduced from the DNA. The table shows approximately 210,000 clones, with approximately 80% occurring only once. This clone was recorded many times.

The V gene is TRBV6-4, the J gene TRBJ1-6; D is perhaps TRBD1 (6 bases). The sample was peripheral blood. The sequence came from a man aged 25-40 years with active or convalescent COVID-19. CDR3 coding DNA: TGTGCCAGCATTGGACGGAAGGGGGCCTATAATTCACCCCTCCACTTT. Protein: CASIGRKGAYNSPLHF.